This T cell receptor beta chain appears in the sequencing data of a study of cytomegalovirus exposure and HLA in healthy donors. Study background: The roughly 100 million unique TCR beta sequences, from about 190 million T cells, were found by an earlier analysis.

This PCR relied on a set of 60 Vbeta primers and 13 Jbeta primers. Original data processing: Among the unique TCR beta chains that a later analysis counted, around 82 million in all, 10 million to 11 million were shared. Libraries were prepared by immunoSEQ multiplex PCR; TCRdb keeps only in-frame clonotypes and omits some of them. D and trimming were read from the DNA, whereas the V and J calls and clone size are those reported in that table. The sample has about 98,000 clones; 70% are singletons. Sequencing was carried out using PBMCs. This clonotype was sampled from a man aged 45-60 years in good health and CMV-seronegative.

The CDR3 DNA follows: TGTGCCAGCAGTGTTCGACAGCAAGAGACCCAGTACTTC. Amino acid sequence: CASSVRQQETQYF. The chain recombines TRBV6-6 with TRBJ2-5; possible D gene TRBD1, 5 bases. In germline, CDR1 is MNHNY, CDR2 SVGAGI (reference sequence). The CDR3 contains 13 residues. The V end was cut by 5 bases, the J end by 2 bases, with 9 bases between.